Following are 21 T cell receptor beta chains from one sample sequenced in a study of blood T cells in healthy people across ages. The second PCR ran roughly 7 to 11 cycles with a sample-barcoded 5' primer and J-beta primers. TCRdb ran MiXCR on the 5' RACE reads and lists one entry per CDR3 protein. The sample holds 700,000 to 950,000 distinct CDR3 sequences, 55% to 75% seen once. Specimen: blood. These receptors were taken from a young man in good health.

In DNA form, the CDR3 reads TGTGCCAGCACTTGGGGGGGCCCGGAGACCCAGTACTTC. Protein product: CASTWGGPETQYF. This rearrangement joins TRBV2 to TRBJ2-5, with a tentative D call TRBD2 (7 bases). The ends were cut back, 7 bases at V and 5 bases at J, with 14 bases in the middle. Germline CDR1 reads SNHLY; CDR2 reads FYNNEI. The CDR3 is 13 amino acids.

The chain combines TRBV3-1 with TRBJ2-7; D unclear. CDR3 length: 15 residues. Per the germline V gene, CDR1 is LGHDT and CDR2 is YNNKEL (reference sequence). Trimming stripped 0 bases from V and 4 bases from J, with 13 bases between. DNA of the CDR3: TGTGCCAGCAGCCAAGAAGGCAGTAGTCTTTACGAGCAGTACTTC. Translation: CASSQEGSSLYEQYF.

This chain joins TRBV7-9 and TRBJ1-2; possibly TRBD1 for D (6 bases). Trimming took off 1 base at V and 5 bases at J, with 14 bases between the two ends. This CDR3 contains 15 residues. Germline V CDR1 and CDR2: SEHNR, FQNEAQ (reference sequence). CDR3 in amino acids: CASSLEAGGLYGYTF. The CDR3 region has the DNA TGTGCCAGCAGCTTAGAAGCTGGGGGGCTATATGGCTACACCTTC.

V and J are TRBV20-1 and TRBJ1-5; D is possibly TRBD1 (6 bases). Trimming left V 4 bases short and J 3 bases short, with 13 bases between. Per germline, CDR1 DFQATT and CDR2 SNEGSKA (reference sequence). CDR3 length equals 14 residues. The CDR3: CSATRGQNNQPQHF. CDR3 nucleotides: TGCAGTGCTACCAGAGGACAGAACAATCAGCCCCAGCATTTT.

This rearrangement joins TRBV6-2 or TRBV6-3 to TRBJ1-1; D possibly corresponds to TRBD1 (5 bases). This CDR3 comprises 15 residues. Trimming removed 0 bases at V and 7 bases at J, with 15 bases between. Per germline, CDR1 MNHEY and CDR2 SVGEGT. This chain's CDR3 is CASSYSTVRGGEAFF. The CDR3, as DNA: TGTGCCAGCAGTTACTCCACAGTTCGGGGGGGTGAAGCTTTCTTT.

This clonotype has just a few counts. This chain joins TRBV3-1 and TRBJ1-2; D unclear. The CDR3 extends over 12 amino acids. Trimming cost V 4 bases and J 10 bases, with 13 bases left between them. Germline assignment: CDR1 LGHDT and CDR2 YNNKEL (reference sequence). The CDR3 sequence is CASSREAGNYTF. As DNA, the CDR3 is TGTGCCAGCAGCCGCGAAGCCGGGAACTACACCTTC.

The rearrangement links TRBV20-1 to TRBJ2-7; TRBD2 agrees at 11 bases. Germline loops: CDR1 DFQATT, CDR2 SNEGSKA (reference sequence). The CDR3 is 14 residues long. The V gene end was trimmed by 6 bases and the J gene end by 2 bases; junction bases not matched to a gene: 6. Here the CDR3 DNA reads TGCAGTGCCCGGACTAGCGGGCAAGCCTACGAGCAGTACTTC. It translates to CSARTSGQAYEQYF.

V gene TRBV5-1 combines with J gene TRBJ2-7; TRBD2 matches 9 bases. This CDR3 comprises 14 residues. Looked up from germline, CDR1 is SGHRS and CDR2 is YFSETQ. With V trimmed by 2 bases and J by 5 bases, 5 bases remained unmatched. The CDR3 region is CASSFGGGADEQYF. The DNA for the CDR3 is TGCGCCAGCAGCTTCGGCGGGGGGGCGGACGAGCAGTACTTC.

V usage is TRBV10-3 and J usage is TRBJ2-3, with D hard to call. Trimming took off 0 bases at V and 7 bases at J, with 5 bases between the two ends. The CDR3 covers 12 residues. Germline V gives CDR1 ENHRY, CDR2 SYGVKD. The CDR3 nucleotides read TGTGCCATCAGTGAGTCGCAGTATACGCAGTATTTT. Translating gives CAISESQYTQYF.

This clonotype has a handful of counts. The rearrangement joins TRBV5-6 to TRBJ1-2; D possibly corresponds to TRBD1 (5 bases). Trimming left V 3 bases short and J 4 bases short, with 13 bases between. Germline loops: CDR1 SGHDT, CDR2 YYEEEE. The CDR3 length is 14 residues. The CDR3 spells CASSWGDGAYGYTF. In DNA form, the CDR3 reads TGTGCCAGCAGCTGGGGGGACGGAGCCTATGGCTACACCTTC.

The chain recombines TRBV7-2 with TRBJ1-6; TRBD1 matches 10 bases. The CDR3 loop spans 14 amino acids. Losses at the gene ends were 0 bases for V and 10 bases for J; bases not matched to a gene: 0. Germline V CDR1 and CDR2: SGHTA, FQGNSA. CDR3 sequence: CASSLAGQGSPLHF. The CDR3 DNA reads TGTGCCAGCAGCTTAGCGGGACAGGGGTCACCCCTCCACTTT.

The V call is TRBV7-6, the J call TRBJ2-1; unclear D gene. The CDR3 runs 15 residues. CDR1 SGHVS and CDR2 FNYEAQ come from the germline V gene. Trimming cost V 4 bases and J 0 bases, with 10 bases left between them. For the CDR3, the DNA is TGTGCCAGCAGCTCCCCGCGCGGCTCCTACAATGAGCAGTTCTTC. It yields the protein CASSSPRGSYNEQFF. The full variable domain, with the rest looked up from reference TRBV7-6 and TRBJ2-1, is GAGVSQSPRYKVTKRGQDVALRCDPISGHVSLYWYRQALGQGPEFLTYFNYEAQQDKSGLPNDRFSAERPEGSISTLTIQRTEQRDSAMYRCASSSPRGSYNEQFFGPGTRLTVL.

The chain employs TRBV20-1 and TRBJ2-1; no definite D call. Germline V gene data show CDR1 as DFQATT and CDR2 as SNEGSKA (reference sequence). The CDR3 is made up of 13 amino acids. V was cut by 0 bases and J by 5 bases, with 8 bases left in between. Written as DNA, the CDR3 is TGCAGTGCTAGAGATGGTCTGAACAATGAGCAGTTCTTC. Translating it yields CSARDGLNNEQFF.

V usage is TRBV10-3 and J usage is TRBJ2-3, with 9 nucleotides matching TRBD1. The length of the CDR3 is 14 residues. CDR1 is ENHRY and CDR2 is SYGVKD in the germline V gene. V was pared by 6 bases and J by 3 bases, with 4 bases of the junction left unmatched. The CDR3 DNA sequence: TGTGCCATCAGCCCTGGGACAGGGACAGATACGCAGTATTTT. Encoded protein: CAISPGTGTDTQYF.

The rearrangement links TRBV5-1 to TRBJ2-6; D ambiguous. Germline CDR1 is SGHRS and CDR2 is YFSETQ. CDR3 length: 14 amino acids. V dropped 7 bases and J dropped 0 bases, with 8 bases sitting between them. The CDR3 loop reads CASALFSGANVLTF. Here the CDR3 DNA reads TGCGCCAGCGCTCTATTCTCTGGGGCCAACGTCCTGACTTTC.

J is TRBJ2-5 and V is TRBV7-7; 14 positions agree with TRBD2. Losses at the gene ends were 3 bases for V and 5 bases for J; bases not matched to a gene: 8. CDR1 and CDR2 (germline): SSHAT, FNYEAQ (reference sequence). CDR3 length: 17 amino acids. CDR3 in amino acids: CASSFGTSGGSTETQYF. As DNA, the CDR3 is TGTGCCAGCAGCTTCGGGACTAGCGGGGGATCCACGGAGACCCAGTACTTC.

The DNA of the CDR3 is TGCAGCGTTCAGGGGACGTGGAGCTACGAGCAGTACTTC. Translation gives CSVQGTWSYEQYF. The genes are TRBV29-1 and TRBJ2-7, with D tentatively TRBD1 (6 bases). The ends were cut back, 5 bases at V and 3 bases at J, with 14 bases in the middle. This CDR3 is 13 amino acids long. Germline CDR1 SQVTM, CDR2 ANQGSEA.

The chain joins TRBV7-2 to TRBJ2-1, with D maybe TRBD1 (6 bases). Per germline, CDR1 SGHTA and CDR2 FQGNSA. The V and J ends lost 5 bases and 4 bases respectively, with 15 bases between them. The CDR3 has 15 residues. The CDR3 here is CASSPGASPYNEQFF. In DNA, the CDR3 is TGTGCCAGCAGCCCAGGGGCCTCCCCTTACAATGAGCAGTTCTTC.

In regard to this clonotype: A read error may be the cause here, since a much bigger clone is one base away. The V gene is TRBV18, the J gene TRBJ2-3; 8 nucleotides line up with TRBD2. The CDR3 is 18 residues long. With V trimmed by 10 bases and J by 5 bases, 23 bases remained unmatched. The germline gives CDR1 KGHSH, CDR2 LQKENI. In DNA form, the CDR3 reads TGTGCCAACTCTCTCCACGACCCTAGCGGGCCTGTAGGAGATACGCAGTATTTT. Protein: CANSLHDPSGPVGDTQYF.

The sample holds a few counts of this clonotype. The rearrangement links TRBV29-1 to TRBJ2-7; D gene unclear. V lost 6 bases, J lost 1 base, and 13 bases lay in between. This CDR3 comprises 13 residues. Germline CDR1 reads SQVTM; CDR2 reads ANQGSEA. CDR3 nucleotide sequence: TGCAGCGTGGCCCGGGTCTCATCCTACGAGCAGTACTTC. This codes for CSVARVSSYEQYF.

V usage is TRBV21-1 and J usage is TRBJ2-3; the table's D call TRBD1 went unverified against the DNA. TRBV21-1 constitutes a pseudogene. The CDR3 totals 16 residues. The chain's CDR3 is CANKFPFGGTRDTQYF. CDR3 coding DNA: TGTGCCAACAAGTTTCCTTTCGGGGGTACCCGAGATACGCAGTATTTT.